The T cell receptor beta chain described here comes from a study of blood T cell repertoires in COVID-19. Libraries were prepared by immunoSEQ multiplex PCR; TCRdb keeps only in-frame clonotypes and omits some of them. The table lists roughly 45,000 clones, approximately 93% of them singletons. Germline-derived CDR1 and CDR2 are SEHNR and FQNEAQ (reference sequence). The CDR3 is made up of 14 amino acids. After removal of 1 base from V and 2 bases from J, the junction contained 0 bases not matched to a gene. This chain uses TRBV7-9 with TRBJ1-2, with TRBD1 identical over 8 bases. This sequence was found in a man in his 60s with COVID-19, enrolled during active disease. The sequencing input was peripheral blood. CDR3 loop: CASSLGQGNYGYTF. Written as DNA, the CDR3 is TGTGCCAGCAGCTTAGGACAGGGGAACTATGGCTACACCTTC.